The sample holds one count of the clone carrying this T cell receptor (beta chain). Its specificity is not known. As to time point: baseline pretreatment blood. Stated treatment: 15 Gy SBRT to primary tumor, nephrectomy 4 weeks later. These data are taken from a study of radiation and T cells in renal cell carcinoma. From germline, CDR1 is SGHDT and CDR2 YYEEEE. The CDR3 is 16 residues long. Trimming took 6 bases from V and 3 from J; bases not matched to a gene: 6. The study, taken as a whole, reports: No pretreatment tumor biopsies were available for baseline clonotypes. In blood, top tumor clones expanded by 2 weeks, shrinking by 4.

TCRdb's table, derived via immunoSEQ multiplex PCR, lists solely in-frame clones and lacks some. The sample contains tens of thousands of clones, 75% to 85% of which appear only once. V is TRBV5-6 and J is TRBJ2-1; 13 bases map to TRBD2. Sequenced material: blood, taken from a patient whose treatment included radiotherapy and nephrectomy. The TCR was taken from a woman aged 70 to 79 with renal cell carcinoma. The CDR3 here is CASMTSGGPYYNEQFF. Here the CDR3 DNA reads TGTGCCAGCATGACTAGCGGGGGGCCGTACTACAATGAGCAGTTCTTC.